The clone carrying this T cell receptor (beta chain) occurred many times. This entry belongs to a study of regulatory T cells in long-lasting Graves disease. Germline V lookup: CDR1 SGHNT, CDR2 YYREEE (reference sequence). Trimming pared 0 bases from V and 3 bases from J, leaving 10 bases between. This CDR3 comprises 14 residues. Time point meaning: persistent/refractory GD, antithyroid drugs over 5 years with positive TRAb. Extracted RNA from PBMCs served as the source of the TCR library. Arm-PCR of CDR3 regions and iRepertoire HTBI primers were the basis on which TCR beta libraries were built. TCRdb used MiXCR to reprocess the multiplex PCR reads, holding one entry per CDR3 protein. Of roughly 470,000 distinct CDR3 sequences listed, 20% to 25% are singletons.

V gene TRBV5-4 combines with J gene TRBJ2-7; unclear D gene. The sample in question was peripheral blood mononuclear cells (PBMCs), obtained when the disease was refractory, from a patient treated with antithyroid drugs. This clonotype was obtained from a female donor with Graves disease. This chain's CDR3 is CASSLEVGNYEQYF. The CDR3 DNA follows: TGTGCCAGCAGCTTGGAGGTGGGGAACTACGAGCAGTACTTC. Using reference TRBV5-4 and TRBJ2-7 for the parts outside the CDR3, the full variable domain is ETGVTQSPTHLIKTRGQQVTLRCSSQSGHNTVSWYQQALGQGPQFIFQYYREEENGRGNFPPRFSGLQFPNYSSELNVNALELDDSALYLCASSLEVGNYEQYFGPGTRLTVT.